One and the same sample provided the 25 T cell receptor beta chains below, sequenced in a study of blood T cells in healthy people across ages. Alongside a J-beta primer mix, a sample-barcoded 5' primer served in a second PCR lasting about 7 to 11 cycles. MiXCR, run by TCRdb on the 5' RACE reads, gives a single entry per CDR3 protein. This table holds around 1,800,000 distinct CDR3 sequences, 30% to 40% found once. Sequencing was performed on blood. The receptors originated from a human donor in good health.

The chain links TRBV28 to TRBJ2-1; 10 bases map to TRBD1. The germline CDR1 and CDR2 sequences are MDHEN and SYDVKM. The CDR3 has 14 amino acids. Losses at the gene ends were 8 bases for V and 5 bases for J; bases not matched to a gene: 6. The CDR3 reads CASLGTGAHNEQFF. CDR3 nucleotides: TGTGCCAGCCTCGGGACAGGGGCCCACAATGAGCAGTTCTTC.

The genes are TRBV29-1 and TRBJ1-2; 7 bases agree with TRBD1. V was clipped by 7 bases and J by 6 bases; unmatched bases: 8. This CDR3 is built from 12 residues. Germline assignment: CDR1 SQVTM and CDR2 ANQGSEA. CDR3 sequence reads: CSALDREDGYTF. In nucleotides, the CDR3 is TGCAGCGCTTTAGACAGGGAGGATGGCTACACCTTC.

This sequence joins TRBV9 and TRBJ2-1; 9 nucleotides agree with TRBD2. Trimming took 3 bases from V and 9 from J; bases not matched to a gene: 7. Germline V gene sequence: CDR1 SGDLS, CDR2 YYNGEE. The CDR3 loop spans 14 amino acids. CDR3 sequence (DNA): TGTGCCAGCAGCGGGCGGGGACTAGCAGCTGAGCAGTTCTTC. Protein: CASSGRGLAAEQFF.

Details on this clonotype: At one end the junction does not follow the germline gene, possibly because of a read error. The chain links TRBV2 to TRBJ1-5; 8 nucleotides agree with TRBD1. The CDR3 contains 14 residues. Germline CDR1 reads SNHLY; CDR2 reads FYNNEI. CDR3 DNA sequence: TGTGCCGGCAGCCTCACAGGGGGACATCAGCCCCAGCATTTT. Protein sequence: CAGSLTGGHQPQHF.

This clonotype was found a few times. This chain connects TRBV11-2 to TRBJ2-2; TRBD2 is a possible D gene (6 bases). With 5 bases removed from V and 0 bases from J, the gap between germline ends came to 16 bases. The CDR3 is made up of 17 amino acids. Germline assignment: CDR1 SGHAT and CDR2 FQNNGV. The CDR3, as DNA: TGTGCCAGCAGCGCCCCCCGGGGGAGCTCGAACACCGGGGAGCTGTTTTTT. Translation gives CASSAPRGSSNTGELFF.

A few counts support this clonotype. V gene TRBV24-1 combines with J gene TRBJ2-4; D may be TRBD1 (7 bases). CDR3 length equals 17 residues. Trimming shortened V by 4 bases and J by 8 bases, and 23 bases separated the two germline ends. The germline V gene encodes CDR1 KGHDR and CDR2 SFDVKD. The CDR3 nucleotides read TGTGCCACCAGTGACCCGGGGGACAGCCCGGACGGGGACATTCAGTACTTC. Translated, it gives CATSDPGDSPDGDIQYF.

The sample holds a few counts of this clonotype. This chain connects TRBV7-9 to TRBJ2-1; TRBD2 matches at 10 bases. V was clipped by 2 bases and J by 8 bases; unmatched bases: 6. Germline V CDR1 and CDR2: SEHNR, FQNEAQ (reference sequence). The CDR3 is 15 residues long. CDR3 sequence: CASSLLAGAGDEQFF. CDR3 nucleotides: TGTGCCAGCAGCTTACTAGCGGGGGCCGGGGATGAGCAGTTCTTC. Drawing the rest from reference TRBV7-9 and TRBJ2-1, the complete variable domain is DTGVSQNPRHKITKRGQNVTFRCDPISEHNRLYWYRQTLGQGPEFLTYFQNEAQLEKSRLLSDRFSAERPKGSFSTLEIQRTEQGDSAMYLCASSLLAGAGDEQFFGPGTRLTVL.

V usage is TRBV12-3 or TRBV12-4 and J usage is TRBJ2-1; 9 nucleotides match TRBD1. The CDR3 is 15 residues long. The J segment lost 5 bases and the V segment lost 6 bases, leaving 8 bases of the junction unmatched. The CDR3 reads CASSPRQGGHNEQFF. The CDR3 DNA reads TGTGCCAGCAGCCCCCGACAGGGGGGCCACAATGAGCAGTTCTTC.

The CDR3 DNA is TGTGCCAGCAGCTATTCAGGCAAGAACACCGGGGAGCTGTTTTTT. Amino acids: CASSYSGKNTGELFF. The V call is TRBV7-2, the J call TRBJ2-2; D ambiguous. Germline CDR1 SGHTA, CDR2 FQGNSA. Trimming took off 4 bases at V and 1 base at J, with 10 bases between the two ends. The CDR3 length is 15 residues.

This clonotype was observed a handful of times. The chain links TRBV7-9 to TRBJ2-1; D might be TRBD2 (5 bases). V was shortened by 3 bases and J by 14 bases, with 17 bases between the two germline ends. The CDR3 consists of 13 residues. Germline-derived CDR1 and CDR2 are SEHNR and FQNEAQ (reference sequence). Here the CDR3 reads CASSFVSPIGEFF. The CDR3 nucleotides read TGTGCCAGCAGCTTTGTATCGCCAATCGGGGAGTTCTTC.

This clonotype was counted a few times. This rearrangement joins TRBV6-1 to TRBJ2-5, with D tentatively TRBD2 (7 bases). The germline V gene has CDR1 MNHNS and CDR2 SASEGT. Trimming took off 0 bases at V and 3 bases at J, with 17 bases between the two ends. The CDR3 length is 17 residues. The CDR3 DNA is TGTGCCAGCAGTGAAGCCCGAACTAGCGAGGGGGAAGAGACCCAGTACTTC. This gives the protein CASSEARTSEGEETQYF.

V and J are TRBV5-1 and TRBJ2-3; 9 bases are a match to TRBD2. The CDR3 extends over 14 amino acids. CDR1 is SGHRS and CDR2 is YFSETQ in the germline V gene. V gave up 7 bases and J gave up 4 bases; unmatched junction bases: 7. The CDR3 protein is CASGFGGGADTQYF. The CDR3 bases are TGCGCCAGCGGGTTCGGCGGGGGGGCAGATACGCAGTATTTT.

This clonotype has a handful of counts. The V gene is TRBV4-3, the J gene TRBJ2-5; unclear D gene. The CDR3 sequence is 15 residues long. Looked up from germline, CDR1 is LGHNA and CDR2 is YSLEER. Trimming left V 1 base short and J 5 bases short, with 14 bases between. CDR3 sequence: CASSQVVSPYETQYF. The CDR3 DNA reads TGCGCCAGCAGCCAAGTGGTTTCCCCGTACGAGACCCAGTACTTC.

The chain joins TRBV29-1 to TRBJ1-1; D may be TRBD1 (6 bases). CDR3 length equals 12 residues. With 6 bases removed from V and 2 bases from J, the gap between germline ends came to 10 bases. Germline lookup yields CDR1 SQVTM and CDR2 ANQGSEA. The CDR3 sequence is CSVQGTNTEAFF. CDR3 nucleotide sequence: TGCAGCGTCCAGGGGACTAACACTGAAGCTTTCTTT. Full variable domain (outside the CDR3, taken from reference TRBV29-1 and TRBJ1-1): SAVISQKPSRDICQRGTSLTIQCQVDSQVTMMFWYRQQPGQSLTLIATANQGSEATYESGFVIDKFPISRPNLTFSTLTVSNMSPEDSSIYLCSVQGTNTEAFFGQGTRLTVV.

This clonotype was counted between two and nine times. The chain joins TRBV7-9 to TRBJ1-1; 7 bases line up with TRBD1. With 6 bases clipped from V and 2 bases from J, the junction kept 6 bases outside the gene matches. Germline loops: CDR1 SEHNR, CDR2 FQNEAQ (reference sequence). The CDR3 consists of 14 residues. In DNA, the CDR3 is TGTGCCAGCAGGCTCGGGACAGAAAACACTGAAGCTTTCTTT. It is translated as CASRLGTENTEAFF.

V gene TRBV12-3 or TRBV12-4 combines with J gene TRBJ2-3; D possibly matches TRBD1 or TRBD2 (5 bases each). The germline V and J ends were trimmed by 11 bases and 6 bases, with 24 bases remaining between them. The CDR3 extends over 15 amino acids. The CDR3 DNA reads as TGTGCCGGCACCATAACCGGGACGTTGGCGGATACGCAGTATTTT. It is translated as CAGTITGTLADTQYF.

This clonotype was detected only once. The rearrangement uses TRBV5-6 and TRBJ1-1, with unresolved D. Germline CDR1 reads SGHDT; CDR2 reads YYEEEE. With 3 bases removed from V and 3 bases from J, the gap between germline ends came to 15 bases. The CDR3 spans 15 residues. DNA for the CDR3: TGTGCCAGCAGCTACGGCGCGGCGTTGGACACTGAAGCTTTCTTT. Translating it yields CASSYGAALDTEAFF.

The chain joins TRBV20-1 to TRBJ1-2, with TRBD1 identical over 8 bases. The CDR3 runs to 16 residues. V lost 6 bases and J lost 3; bases outside the gene matches: 15. Germline values: CDR1 DFQATT, CDR2 SNEGSKA (reference sequence). For the CDR3, the DNA is TGCAGTGCGGGGCCGGGGTATTCGGGACAGGACTATGGCTACACCTTC. It is translated as CSAGPGYSGQDYGYTF.

Note on this clonotype: A junction boundary mismatches the germline segment, possibly from a read error. The V gene is TRBV6-5, the J gene TRBJ2-1; the D gene is possibly TRBD1 (6 bases). The germline V gene encodes CDR1 MNHEY and CDR2 SVGAGI. This CDR3 has 14 amino acids. The DNA for the CDR3 is TGTGCCAGCAGTCCGGCAGGGGCCTACAATGGGCAGTTCTTC. Protein: CASSPAGAYNGQFF.

The CDR3 loop is CASRPHPRGGAVETQYF. The CDR3, as DNA: TGTGCCAGCAGACCGCATCCCCGCGGGGGGGCGGTGGAGACCCAGTACTTC. V usage is TRBV6-2 or TRBV6-3 and J usage is TRBJ2-5, with 9 nucleotides matching TRBD2. Germline trimming cut 6 bases from V and 5 bases from J; bases unmatched to any gene: 16. The CDR3 is 17 residues long. Germline CDR1 and CDR2: MNHEY and SVGEGT.

This sequence joins TRBV7-7 and TRBJ2-5; TRBD1 might be the D (5 bases). The CDR3 runs to 16 residues. Per the germline V gene, CDR1 is SSHAT and CDR2 is FNYEAQ (reference sequence). The ends were cut back, 4 bases at V and 0 bases at J, with 15 bases in the middle. CDR3 in amino acids: CASSSWGASNQETQYF. The CDR3 nucleotides are TGTGCCAGCAGCTCATGGGGCGCCTCGAACCAAGAGACCCAGTACTTC. Supplemented by reference TRBV7-7 and TRBJ2-5, the full variable domain reads GAGVSQSPRYKVTKRGQDVTLRCDPISSHATLYWYQQALGQGPEFLTYFNYEAQPDKSGLPSDRFSAERPEGSISTLTIQRTEQRDSAMYRCASSSWGASNQETQYFGPGTRLLVL.

This clonotype has only a few counts. At one end the junction does not follow the germline gene, possibly because of a read error. The chain recombines TRBV4-3 with TRBJ1-2, with 10 nucleotides matching TRBD1. CDR1 is LGHNA, CDR2 YSLEER, per germline. This CDR3 region has 15 residues. The CDR3 sequence: CTSSQQDRGGYGYTF. CDR3 in DNA: TGCACCAGCAGCCAACAGGACAGGGGGGGCTATGGCTACACCTTC.

This rearrangement joins TRBV29-1 to TRBJ1-2; no definite D call. Trimming stripped 1 base from V and 4 bases from J, with 16 bases between. The CDR3 has 15 amino acids. Germline V gene sequence: CDR1 SQVTM, CDR2 ANQGSEA. The CDR3 region has the DNA TGCAGCGTTGAAGGGTGGGCAGGCCCTCCCTATGGCTACACCTTC. This translates into CSVEGWAGPPYGYTF.

This clonotype was picked up a small number of times. The genes are TRBV6-5 and TRBJ1-2, with D unresolved. The CDR3 runs 16 residues. Per the germline V gene, CDR1 is MNHEY and CDR2 is SVGAGI. The germline V and J ends were trimmed by 0 bases and 2 bases, with 13 bases remaining between them. CDR3 protein: CASSYSFPGRNYGYTF. CDR3 in DNA: TGTGCCAGCAGTTACTCGTTCCCCGGCAGGAACTATGGCTACACCTTC.

This clonotype was observed a few times. DNA of the CDR3: TGCAGTGCTAGAGTTGGCCGTACCTACGAGCAGTACTTC. Its protein is CSARVGRTYEQYF. This sequence joins TRBV20-1 and TRBJ2-7; D is undetermined. The CDR3 has 13 amino acids. V lost 1 base, J lost 2 bases, and 9 bases lay in between. Germline V gene sequence: CDR1 DFQATT, CDR2 SNEGSKA (reference sequence).